This TCR beta chain was sequenced during a study of T cell repertoires in cytomegalovirus infection. Across the whole study: Public TCR beta signatures marked donors with CMV infection and the matching HLA.

A single record per CDR3 protein comes from TCRdb applying MiXCR to the reads. The data show approximately 190,000 distinct CDR3 sequences, with 28% seen just once and just over 30% held by the top ten. This clonotype has only one observation. The sample comprised PBMCs. The TCR comes from a human donor in good health (CMV status not recorded). Some clones in this sample may be carry-over from other donors' samples.

CDR3 nucleotide sequence: TGTGCCAGCAGCTCGGCAGGGAACATTCAGTACTTC. Translated, it gives CASSSAGNIQYF. V is TRBV7-3 and J is TRBJ2-4; D might be TRBD1 (5 bases). V shed 4 bases and J shed 7 bases, with 8 bases lying between them. Per the germline V gene, CDR1 is SGHTA and CDR2 is FQGTGA. This CDR3 is built from 12 residues.